Reported below is one T cell receptor beta chain. No cognate antigen has been identified for it. No base qualities exist here, and no much larger clone lies one base off it. The sample is drawn from a study of CD8 T cells in Susac syndrome (dated by TCRdb to about 2019). Background on the whole study: Repertoire sequencing was used to test whether CD8+ T cell activation and differentiation in Susac syndrome was antigen driven.

RNA was extracted using the RNeasy kit, and about 0.45 to 1 ug of the RNA was reverse transcribed with random hexamers. TCR beta CDR3 regions were amplified with the immunoSEQ multiplex PCR assay covering 54 Vbeta and 13 Jbeta segments. PCR amplification bias was corrected by using a synthetic template baseline for primer optimization and computational correction. Regarding the original processing steps: Reads were annotated to V, D and J genes according to IMGT and were analyzed with immunoSEQ Analyzer, with only productive sequences retained. Clonality was computed as one minus Shannon entropy normalized by log2 of the number of productive unique sequences. Public and private clones were assessed among the 100 most prevalent clones of each patient and control. Clones were defined as Susac-specific when absent from the healthy and MS cohorts, from over 950 published viral clones and from other ImmuneACCESS disease sequences. The public sequencing data were trimmed at Q25 with fastp and processed into clonotypes with MiXCR by TCRdb, which kept only in-frame beta chains. Records with the same CDR3 protein are collapsed into one entry carrying the most frequent genes and DNA. For this entry, the V and J calls and clone size follow TCRdb and not the study's own pipeline. The sample profile shows around 160,000 distinct CDR3 sequences; approximately 95% of them were found once. The ten largest clones represent roughly 0.099% of the sample.

High-throughput TCR beta sequencing profiled peripheral blood CD8+ and CD4+ T cells from healthy donors, Susac syndrome patients and multiple sclerosis patients. The multiple sclerosis controls were treatment-naive patients who had stable or active relapsing-remitting disease and met the revised McDonald criteria. Bulk CD8+ and CD4+ T cells were purified magnetically by negative isolation, whereas CD8+ TEMRA cells were enriched by FACS. Blood was drawn into EDTA tubes, processed within 24 hours, and PBMCs were isolated by density gradient centrifugation. PBMCs intended for TCR sequencing were cryopreserved in liquid nitrogen and were subsequently thawed in a 37 degrees C water bath. A purity of at least 90% was achieved for sorted or isolated CD4+, CD8+ and CD8+ TEMRA cells. Study-wide conclusions, independent of this receptor: The TCR sequencing and HLA analysis was acknowledged to have included a relatively small number of individuals.

The receptor was derived from a human donor with multiple sclerosis. Sequencing was performed on CD4+ T cells from PBMCs.

Here the CDR3 is given as CASSEESRPNYGYTF. The DNA sequence is given as TGTGCCAGCAGTGAAGAATCCCGTCCTAACTATGGCTACACCTTC. Recombination joined TRBV2 with TRBJ1-2; no D gene call is confident. V was cut back by 1 base and J by 0 bases, leaving a gap of 9 bases between them. CDR1 and CDR2, looked up from the germline V gene, are SNHLY and FYNNEI. Taken from cysteine to phenylalanine, the CDR3 has 15 residues. CDR3 DNA is the only sequence kept; it has 45 bases, read in frame from the first base.